This T cell receptor (beta chain) is drawn from a study of T cells in Graves' hyperthyroidism and ophthalmopathy. Ten or more counts support this clonotype. The TCR beta CDR3 regions underwent amplification using RNA transcripts as the source. Initially, a first-round RT-PCR of the TCR CDR3 employed the HTBI primer set. One entry per CDR3 protein results from TCRdb running MiXCR on the multiplex PCR reads. The data contain fewer than 750,000 distinct CDR3 sequences, roughly 14% of them singletons. Germline lookup yields CDR1 LGHNA and CDR2 YNFKEQ. Unmatched junction bases numbered 6, after V lost 0 bases and J lost 0 bases. The CDR3 length is 18 residues.

V gene TRBV4-2 combines with J gene TRBJ2-5; 11 nucleotides agree with TRBD2. The receptor was derived from a woman aged 40 to 55 with Graves' ophthalmopathy. The material sequenced was blood. The CDR3 DNA follows: TGTGCCAGCAGCCAAGATGAATCGGGACTAGCGGACCAAGAGACCCAGTACTTC. It is translated as CASSQDESGLADQETQYF.